This record concerns one T cell receptor (beta chain) sequence. This clone's antigen is unknown. No clone much larger than this one lies a single base away; base qualities are absent. The sample belongs to a study of shared clonotypes between healthy human individuals (dated by TCRdb to 2018 to 2021). Broadly, across the study: The cohort included three men and a couple of women between 18 and 49 years of age. For each donor, CD4 naive and CD4 memory were each run on three plates, CD8 naive on two plates, and CD8 memory on one plate. Blood TCR repertoires of a handful of healthy adults were deeply sequenced to estimate repertoire size and the extent of clonotype sharing between individuals. Libraries were prepared and TCR repertoires were sequenced by different laboratories using diverse techniques, in order to increase sequencing depth and limit assay-specific biases. Leukapheresis yielded between about 0.8 and 8.9 billion PBMCs per donor.

TCR CDR3 regions were amplified from genomic DNA by multiplex PCR using the deep immunoSEQ assay. Extracted genomic DNA from each cell subset was spread evenly across all wells of several immunoSEQ 96-well plates, with each plate serving as a replicate. For sorted subsets, about 200 ng genomic DNA, equal to 30,000 or so T cell genomes, was loaded into each replicate PCR. The purified libraries were quantified using a Qubit 3.0 fluorometer, sized with a Bioanalyzer 2100, and then quantified again using the KAPA Library Quantification kit. Every immunoSEQ 96-well plate was sequenced on a separate single-read 150-cycle Illumina NextSeq 550 flow cell. The authors' pipeline ran thus. Because the immunoSEQ output held only junctional sequences and lacked quality scores, the filtering could not match the filtering applied to full-length reads. Sequences were annotated with PyIR, a Python wrapper for IgBLAST v1.9, using IMGT germline references to assign V/J genes and CDR3. Any read was removed if the V/J assignment was weak (E-value above 1e-6), the CDR3 was missing, or the read contained stop codons, out-of-frame junctions, or ambiguous translated residues. V3J clonotypes were defined by identical inferred V gene, J gene, and CDR3 amino acid sequence. Percentage overlap between repertoires was computed as shared unique clonotypes divided by the size of the smaller repertoire. Repertoire richness was assessed with RTK rarefaction, the Chao1 estimator, and Recon v2.1 estimates of unobserved clonotypes. OLGA was used to compute generation probabilities for all TCRbeta clonotypes that the gDNA method yielded from four donors. The table was pulled from immuneACCESS by TCRdb, which kept in-frame rearrangements only. Such tables lose some clones; where checked, under half of the loss comes from unresolved V genes, and the rest has no known cause. From that table come the V and J calls and clone size; the DNA was used to work out D and trimming. The sample table lists approximately 1.5 million clones, 95% to 99% of them with a count of one. The top ten clonotypes cover around 0.47% of the sample.

The CDR3 sequence holds 14 residues, the cysteine and phenylalanine included. The retained sequence is limited to the CDR3, 42 bases, with the frame set at the first base. From a lookup of the germline V gene, CDR1 and CDR2 are MNHNS and SASEGT. V is clipped by 2 bases and J by 5 bases, and the sequence between their germline boundaries is 11 bases long. Healthy HIV-negative adults with no recently reported acute infections or vaccinations were included as donors. Only Caucasian adults living in Nashville, Tennessee, USA were represented among the donors. CD4+ T cells were enriched by magnetic negative selection; naive cells were then positively selected on CD45RA, and the negative fraction formed the memory subset. Blood was obtained by leukapheresis, after which PBMCs were separated by Ficoll-Histopaque density gradient centrifugation and cryopreserved in liquid nitrogen vapor phase. Purity and quantity of every magnetically sorted T cell population were checked by analytical flow cytometry. Genomic DNA was isolated from every sorted fraction and measured by UV absorbance on a Nanodrop 2000c.

The investigation overall reported the following: Based on pairwise subsampling, the degree of clonotype sharing among donors was expected to be affected by sequencing depth. Sampling was limited to blood, and TCR repertoires in tissue likely differ from TCR repertoires in blood. Compared with non-shared clonotypes, clonotypes shared by all four sorted-subset donors had higher generation probabilities. The small number of donors limited the genetic and exposure-history diversity represented. When four donors were compared, the shared fraction of clonotypes was 5% to 6.5% for naive CD4, 3.5% for naive CD8, roughly 2.5% for memory CD4, and 0.4% for memory CD8. Estimated clonotype richness was generally larger for naive than for memory subsets. Incomplete sequencing was indicated by rarefaction of sorted-subset datasets, despite the large sequencing depth.

Input material: naive CD4+ T cells sorted from blood. Per the publication, the cell subset or site label means: CD45RA+ positively selected. The rearrangement joined TRBV6-1 to TRBJ2-3, with TRBD2 tentatively as D gene (6 bases match). The receptor comes from a man in his thirties or forties in good health. The DNA sequence is as follows: TGTGCCAGCAGTGAATGGCCAGCGGGAGATACGCAGTATTTT. The encoded protein is CASSEWPAGDTQYF.